This TCR beta chain was captured by sequencing in a study of cytomegalovirus exposure and HLA in healthy donors. Trimming removed 5 bases at V and 7 bases at J, with 17 bases between. From germline, CDR1 is MNHEY and CDR2 SVGAGI. This CDR3 is 14 amino acids long. As for this clone: What it recognizes is unknown.

Broader study findings: Being productive about 87% or about 30% of the time was typical of most TCR beta V segments in an earlier analysis.

PCR amplification relied on 60 Vbeta primers (plus 13 Jbeta primers). Libraries were prepared by immunoSEQ multiplex PCR; TCRdb keeps only in-frame clonotypes and omits some of them. The table has under 170,000 clones, 70% to 80% seen once. Sequenced sample: PBMCs. This chain joins TRBV6-5 and TRBJ1-1, with D tentatively TRBD1 (5 bases). This sequence was found in a middle-aged man in good health and CMV-seropositive. The CDR3 protein is CASSEGDRFDEAFF. The CDR3, as DNA: TGTGCCAGCAGTGAAGGCGACAGATTCGATGAAGCTTTCTTT.